Sequencing of this T cell receptor beta chain was carried out in a study of T cells in Graves' hyperthyroidism and ophthalmopathy. In the study overall: At initial diagnosis, before any treatment had begun, peripheral blood was obtained.

RNA transcripts served as the template for amplifying TCR beta CDR3 regions. A set of HTBI primers served as the primers for a first-round RT-PCR of the TCR CDR3. TCRdb ran MiXCR on the multiplex PCR reads and lists one entry per CDR3 protein. The table lists hundreds of thousands of distinct CDR3 sequences, about 14% of them singletons, with under 15% in the top ten. Any patient presenting with uncontrolled infection, other autoimmune disease, pregnancy or lactation was left out. Clinicians diagnosed patients from clinical symptoms, serum thyroxine and TRAb, thyroid ultrasound and orbital computed tomography. General study findings and limits: Within blood appeared most thyroid clonotypes that had expanded above 0.001.

This clonotype came up many times. Its specificity is not known. J lost 0 bases, V lost 0 bases, and 3 bases had no gene match. Germline loops: CDR1 SGHAT, CDR2 FQNNGV. CDR3 length: 16 amino acids. The gene calls are TRBV11-2 and TRBJ2-3; 7 bases align to TRBD2. The sequencing input was blood. This clonotype was sampled from a woman in her forties or fifties with Graves' ophthalmopathy. The DNA of the CDR3 is TGTGCCAGCAGCTTAGAGGCTAGCGGAAGCACAGATACGCAGTATTTT. Translated: CASSLEASGSTDTQYF.